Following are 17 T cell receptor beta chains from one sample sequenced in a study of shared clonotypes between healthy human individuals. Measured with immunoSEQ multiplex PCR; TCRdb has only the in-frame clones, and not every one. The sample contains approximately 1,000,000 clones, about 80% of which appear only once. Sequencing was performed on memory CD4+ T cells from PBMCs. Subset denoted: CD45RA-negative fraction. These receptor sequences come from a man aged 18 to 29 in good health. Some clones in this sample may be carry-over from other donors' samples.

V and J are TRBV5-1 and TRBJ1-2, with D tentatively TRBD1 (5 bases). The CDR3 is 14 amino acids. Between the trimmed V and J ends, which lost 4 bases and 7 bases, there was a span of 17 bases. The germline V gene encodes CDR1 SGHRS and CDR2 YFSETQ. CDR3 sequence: CASSPQGPVTGYTF. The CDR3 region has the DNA TGCGCCAGCAGCCCGCAGGGACCGGTAACTGGCTACACCTTC.

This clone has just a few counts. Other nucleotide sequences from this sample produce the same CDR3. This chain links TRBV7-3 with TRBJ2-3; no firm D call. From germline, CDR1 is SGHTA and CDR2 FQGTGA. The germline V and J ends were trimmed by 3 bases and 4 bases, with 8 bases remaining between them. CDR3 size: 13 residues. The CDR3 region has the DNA TGTGCCAGCAGCTTCGACTGGTCAGATACGCAGTATTTT. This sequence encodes CASSFDWSDTQYF.

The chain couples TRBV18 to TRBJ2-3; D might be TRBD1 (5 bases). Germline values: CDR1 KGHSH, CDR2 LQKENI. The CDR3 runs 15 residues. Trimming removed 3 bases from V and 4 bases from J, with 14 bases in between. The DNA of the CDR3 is TGTGCCAGCTCACCGCAGGGCCAGGCTGCAGATACGCAGTATTTT. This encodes CASSPQGQAADTQYF.

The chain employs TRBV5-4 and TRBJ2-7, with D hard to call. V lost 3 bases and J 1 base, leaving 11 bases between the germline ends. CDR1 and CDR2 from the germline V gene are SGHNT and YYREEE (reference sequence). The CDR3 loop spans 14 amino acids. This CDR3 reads CASSSKLGSYEQYF. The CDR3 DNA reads TGTGCCAGCAGCTCCAAGTTGGGGTCCTACGAGCAGTACTTC. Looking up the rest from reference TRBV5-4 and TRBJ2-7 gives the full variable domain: ETGVTQSPTHLIKTRGQQVTLRCSSQSGHNTVSWYQQALGQGPQFIFQYYREEENGRGNFPPRFSGLQFPNYSSELNVNALELDDSALYLCASSSKLGSYEQYFGPGTRLTVT.

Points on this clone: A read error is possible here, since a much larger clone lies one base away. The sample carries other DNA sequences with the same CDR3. CDR3 protein: CAWSDRGQRNTIYF. CDR3 DNA sequence: TGTGCCTGGAGTGACAGGGGGCAAAGGAACACCATATATTTT. The chain uses TRBV30 and TRBJ1-3; 9 positions match TRBD1. Germline lookup yields CDR1 GTSNPN and CDR2 SVGIG (reference sequence). Trimming took 1 base from V and 7 from J; bases not matched to a gene: 5. The CDR3 consists of 14 residues.

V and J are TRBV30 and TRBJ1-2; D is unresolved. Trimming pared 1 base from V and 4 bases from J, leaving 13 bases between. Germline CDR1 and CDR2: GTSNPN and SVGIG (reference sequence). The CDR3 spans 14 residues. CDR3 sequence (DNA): TGTGCCTGGAGTGAGGGCCGTGGTGGCTATGGCTACACCTTC. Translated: CAWSEGRGGYGYTF.

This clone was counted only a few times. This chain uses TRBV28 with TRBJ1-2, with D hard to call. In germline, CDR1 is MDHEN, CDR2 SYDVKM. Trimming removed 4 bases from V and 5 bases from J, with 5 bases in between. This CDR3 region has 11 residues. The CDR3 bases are TGTGCCAGCAGTTGGCAATATGGCTACACCTTC. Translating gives CASSWQYGYTF.

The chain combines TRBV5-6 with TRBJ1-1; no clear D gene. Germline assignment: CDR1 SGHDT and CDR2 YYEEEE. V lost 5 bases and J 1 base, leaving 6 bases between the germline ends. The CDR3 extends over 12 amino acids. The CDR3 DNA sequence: TGTGCCAGCAGACGGAGGAACACTGAAGCTTTCTTT. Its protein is CASRRRNTEAFF. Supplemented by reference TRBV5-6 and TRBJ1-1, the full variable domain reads DAGVTQSPTHLIKTRGQQVTLRCSPKSGHDTVSWYQQALGQGPQFIFQYYEEEERQRGNFPDRFSGHQFPNYSSELNVNALLLGDSALYLCASRRRNTEAFFGQGTRLTVV.

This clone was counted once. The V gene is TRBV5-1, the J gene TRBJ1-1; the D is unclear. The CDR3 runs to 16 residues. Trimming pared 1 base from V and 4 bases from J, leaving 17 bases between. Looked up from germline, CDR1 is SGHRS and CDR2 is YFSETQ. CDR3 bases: TGCGCCAGCAGCTTGCAGGTTCGGGGAGGGAGCACTGAAGCTTTCTTT. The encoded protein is CASSLQVRGGSTEAFF.

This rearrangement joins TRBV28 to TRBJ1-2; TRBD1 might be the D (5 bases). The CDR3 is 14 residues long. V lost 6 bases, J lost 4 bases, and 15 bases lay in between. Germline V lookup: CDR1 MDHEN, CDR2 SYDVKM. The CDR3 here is CASRIGGTRYGYTF. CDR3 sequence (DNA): TGTGCCAGCAGGATCGGGGGGACCCGCTATGGCTACACCTTC.

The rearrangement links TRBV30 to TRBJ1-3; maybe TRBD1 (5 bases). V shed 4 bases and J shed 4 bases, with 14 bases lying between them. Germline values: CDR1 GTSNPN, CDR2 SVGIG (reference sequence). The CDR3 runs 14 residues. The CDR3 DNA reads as TGTGCCTGGACCAAGGGGTTCGGGGGAAACACCATATATTTT. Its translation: CAWTKGFGGNTIYF.

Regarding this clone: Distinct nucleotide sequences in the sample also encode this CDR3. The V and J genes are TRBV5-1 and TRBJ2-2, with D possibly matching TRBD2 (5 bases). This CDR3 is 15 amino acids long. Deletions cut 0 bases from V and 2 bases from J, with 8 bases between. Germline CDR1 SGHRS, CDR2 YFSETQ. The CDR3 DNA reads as TGCGCCAGCAGCTTGGTTCCGGGAAACACCGGGGAGCTGTTTTTT. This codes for CASSLVPGNTGELFF.

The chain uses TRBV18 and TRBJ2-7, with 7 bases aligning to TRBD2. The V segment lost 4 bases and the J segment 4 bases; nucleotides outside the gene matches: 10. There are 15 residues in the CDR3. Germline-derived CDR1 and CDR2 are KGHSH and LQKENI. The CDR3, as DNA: TGTGCCAGCTCACTTATGAGCGGGGACCTATACGAGCAGTACTTC. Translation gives CASSLMSGDLYEQYF.

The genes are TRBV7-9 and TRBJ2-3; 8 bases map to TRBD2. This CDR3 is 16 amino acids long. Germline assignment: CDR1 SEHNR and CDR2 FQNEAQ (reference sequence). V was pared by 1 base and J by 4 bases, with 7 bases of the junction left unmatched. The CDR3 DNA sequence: TGTGCCAGCAGCTTAGGTGTTAGCGGGACCTCAGATACGCAGTATTTT. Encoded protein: CASSLGVSGTSDTQYF.

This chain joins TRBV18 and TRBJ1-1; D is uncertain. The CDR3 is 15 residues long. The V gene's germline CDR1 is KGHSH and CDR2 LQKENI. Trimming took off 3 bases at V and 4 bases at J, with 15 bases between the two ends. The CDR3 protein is CASSPRQALGTEAFF. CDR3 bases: TGTGCCAGCTCACCGAGGCAGGCCCTTGGCACTGAAGCTTTCTTT.

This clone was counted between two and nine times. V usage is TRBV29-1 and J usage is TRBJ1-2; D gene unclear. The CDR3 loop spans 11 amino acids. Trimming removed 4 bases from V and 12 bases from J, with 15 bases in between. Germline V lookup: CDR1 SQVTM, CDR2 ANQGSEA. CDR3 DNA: TGCAGCGTTGTAAACCCCACCCAGAACACCTTC. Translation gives CSVVNPTQNTF. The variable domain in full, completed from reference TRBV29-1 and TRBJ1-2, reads SAVISQKPSRDICQRGTSLTIQCQVDSQVTMMFWYRQQPGQSLTLIATANQGSEATYESGFVIDKFPISRPNLTFSTLTVSNMSPEDSSIYLCSVVNPTQNTFGSGTRLTVV.

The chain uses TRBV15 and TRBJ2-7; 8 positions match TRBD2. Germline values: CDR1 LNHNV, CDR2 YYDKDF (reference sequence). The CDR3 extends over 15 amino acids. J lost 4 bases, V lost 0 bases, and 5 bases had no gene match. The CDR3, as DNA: TGTGCCACCAGCAGAGAACGAGCGGGAGCTTACGAGCAGTACTTC. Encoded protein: CATSRERAGAYEQYF.